The 28 T cell receptor beta chains reported below all come from one sample, sequenced in a study of T cells after yellow fever vaccination. TCRdb passed the 5' RACE reads through MiXCR, listing each CDR3 protein once. The sample holds some 350,000 distinct CDR3 sequences, 3% to 4.5% seen once. The input for sequencing was PBMCs, taken 5 days after the yellow fever booster vaccination. The receptors were gathered from a man between 18 and 29 years old who received the YFV17D yellow fever vaccine.

The rearrangement links TRBV27 to TRBJ1-2, with TRBD1 identical over 8 bases. Trimming at V came to 8 bases and at J to 8 bases, leaving 13 bases not matched to a gene. The CDR3 has 14 amino acids. Germline values: CDR1 MNHEY, CDR2 SMNVEV (reference sequence). CDR3 protein: CASWDRISSHGYTF. The CDR3 DNA follows: TGTGCCAGCTGGGACAGGATATCCTCGCACGGCTACACCTTC.

The V gene is TRBV12-3 or TRBV12-4, the J gene TRBJ2-5; TRBD2 is a possible D gene (6 bases). There are 14 residues in the CDR3. Trimming left V 6 bases short and J 5 bases short, with 16 bases between. The CDR3 loop is CASRRGGVEETQYF. The CDR3, as DNA: TGTGCCAGCAGGAGGGGCGGGGTGGAGGAGACCCAGTACTTC.

This clonotype was seen at least ten times. The chain is built from TRBV24-1 and TRBJ1-2; no definite D call. With 1 base removed from V and 4 bases from J, the gap between germline ends came to 12 bases. The germline gives CDR1 KGHDR, CDR2 SFDVKD. The CDR3 runs 15 residues. Written as DNA, the CDR3 is TGTGCCACCAGTGATTTAGCGGCGGGCAGCTATGGCTACACCTTC. Translated, it gives CATSDLAAGSYGYTF.

This clonotype was detected only a few times. The chain is built from TRBV20-1 and TRBJ1-1, with 8 bases fitting TRBD1. Germline trimming cut 6 bases from V and 4 bases from J; bases unmatched to any gene: 7. The CDR3 loop spans 13 amino acids. Germline V gives CDR1 DFQATT, CDR2 SNEGSKA (reference sequence). The DNA for the CDR3 is TGCAGTGCACAACAGGGGGGGTCCACTGAAGCTTTCTTT. Protein: CSAQQGGSTEAFF.

This clonotype was counted ten times or more. The chain uses TRBV5-1 and TRBJ1-1, with D uncertain. Trimming cost V 0 bases and J 0 bases, with 6 bases left between them. This CDR3 has 14 residues. Germline V CDR1 and CDR2: SGHRS, YFSETQ. The CDR3 reads CASSLDGLNTEAFF. The CDR3 DNA is TGCGCCAGCAGCTTGGACGGATTGAACACTGAAGCTTTCTTT. The full variable domain, completed using reference TRBV5-1 and TRBJ1-1, is KAGVTQTPRYLIKTRGQQVTLSCSPISGHRSVSWYQQTPGQGLQFLFEYFSETQRNKGNFPGRFSGRQFSNSRSEMNVSTLELGDSALYLCASSLDGLNTEAFFGQGTRLTVV.

This clonotype was picked up a small number of times. The chain employs TRBV14 and TRBJ2-2; tentative D call: TRBD2 (5 bases). Trimming took 1 base from V and 5 from J, leaving 14 bases between them. Germline CDR1 is SGHDN and CDR2 is FVKESK. The CDR3 is 16 amino acids. The CDR3 coding sequence is TGTGCCAGCAGCCAAGTAAGGCGGGCGCGGACCGGGGAGCTGTTTTTT. Residues: CASSQVRRARTGELFF.

A few counts support this clonotype. The CDR3 sequence is CASSGQGDSGANVLTF. DNA for the CDR3: TGTGCCAGCAGTGGGCAGGGCGACTCTGGGGCCAACGTCCTGACTTTC. The rearrangement joins TRBV6-2 or TRBV6-3 to TRBJ2-6; TRBD1 is a possible D gene (5 bases). Trimming took off 5 bases at V and 0 bases at J, with 11 bases between the two ends. Germline V lookup: CDR1 MNHEY, CDR2 SVGEGT. CDR3 length: 16 residues.

There are many counts of this clonotype. This chain joins TRBV20-1 and TRBJ1-2; 7 positions agree with TRBD1. The V segment lost 8 bases and the J segment 4 bases; nucleotides outside the gene matches: 10. CDR3 length: 13 residues. Looked up from germline, CDR1 is DFQATT and CDR2 is SNEGSKA (reference sequence). The CDR3 loop reads CSTSRGLLYGYTF. The CDR3 nucleotides are TGCAGTACCTCAAGGGGGCTCCTCTATGGCTACACCTTC.

In this sample, this clonotype turned up a few times. This chain uses TRBV12-3 or TRBV12-4 with TRBJ1-3; perhaps TRBD1 as D (6 bases). The CDR3 runs to 15 residues. V lost 4 bases and J lost 4, with 14 bases in between. CDR3 nucleotides: TGTGCCAGCAGTTCCGGGGGCGGAACAGGAAACACCATATATTTT. It specifies CASSSGGGTGNTIYF.

Note on this clonotype: At one boundary the junction diverges from the germline segment, which might be a read error. The chain combines TRBV7-2 with TRBJ1-6; no clear D gene. The germline CDR1 and CDR2 sequences are SGHTA and FQGNSA. CDR3 length: 16 amino acids. The DNA for the CDR3 is TGTGCCAGCAGCTTAGGTCGCAGATTGAATAATCCACCCCTCCACTTT. Its translation: CASSLGRRLNNPPLHF.

This chain connects TRBV12-3 or TRBV12-4 to TRBJ2-6; D remains ambiguous. V was shortened by 8 bases and J by 4 bases, with 6 bases between the two germline ends. The CDR3 extends over 12 amino acids. CDR3 in amino acids: CASSIGANVLTF. CDR3 nucleotides: TGTGCCAGCTCGATAGGGGCCAACGTCCTGACTTTC.

This clonotype was recorded a few times. The chain carries TRBV20-1 and TRBJ2-3; 16 positions agree with TRBD2. The CDR3 spans 17 residues. From germline, CDR1 is DFQATT and CDR2 SNEGSKA (reference sequence). After removal of 5 bases from V and 5 bases from J, the junction contained 10 bases not matched to a gene. CDR3 nucleotides: TGCAGTGCTTTCTCCGGGACTAGCGGGGGGGCTGGAGATACGCAGTATTTT. This translates into CSAFSGTSGGAGDTQYF.

The chain combines TRBV5-1 with TRBJ2-3; 9 bases map to TRBD1. There are 14 residues in the CDR3. From germline, CDR1 is SGHRS and CDR2 YFSETQ. The V gene end was trimmed by 5 bases and the J gene end by 5 bases; junction bases not matched to a gene: 6. The CDR3 here is CASSPTGGQDTQYF. CDR3 coding DNA: TGCGCCAGCAGTCCGACAGGGGGTCAAGATACGCAGTATTTT.

A few counts support this clonotype. This chain uses TRBV18 with TRBJ2-5; perhaps TRBD1 as D (5 bases). This CDR3 is 13 amino acids long. Germline loops: CDR1 KGHSH, CDR2 LQKENI. Trimming cost V 2 bases and J 5 bases, with 9 bases left between them. The CDR3 DNA is TGTGCCAGCTCACCAGGGGCAGCTGAGACCCAGTACTTC. Its protein is CASSPGAAETQYF.

The chain uses TRBV5-1 and TRBJ2-3; D call uncertain. CDR1 SGHRS and CDR2 YFSETQ come from the germline V gene. Trimming took 6 bases from V and 0 from J, leaving 11 bases between them. The CDR3 totals 14 residues. CDR3 residues: CASTQIESTDTQYF. DNA of the CDR3: TGCGCCAGCACCCAGATAGAGAGCACAGATACGCAGTATTTT.

This clonotype was picked up a small number of times. The chain uses TRBV5-1 and TRBJ2-3, with TRBD2 identical over 10 bases. Germline V gene sequence: CDR1 SGHRS, CDR2 YFSETQ. The CDR3 totals 16 residues. The V segment lost 4 bases and the J segment 2 bases; nucleotides outside the gene matches: 7. The CDR3 nucleotides are TGCGCCAGCAGCCAAGCGGGGGGGCAGGACACAGATACGCAGTATTTT. Its translation is CASSQAGGQDTDTQYF.

There are a few counts of this clonotype. The J gene is TRBJ2-1, the V gene TRBV5-1; D is possibly TRBD1 or TRBD2 (5 bases each). This CDR3 comprises 15 residues. Germline V gene lookup returns CDR1 SGHRS and CDR2 YFSETQ. Trimming shortened V by 0 bases and J by 4 bases, and 11 bases separated the two germline ends. CDR3 nucleotides: TGCGCCAGCAGCTTGGCCTCTGGGACGTACAATGAGCAGTTCTTC. This translates into CASSLASGTYNEQFF.

The chain has TRBV28 and TRBJ2-4, with TRBD2 as a possible D gene (6 bases). Germline CDR1 MDHEN, CDR2 SYDVKM. CDR3 length: 16 residues. Trimming stripped 2 bases from V and 0 bases from J, with 11 bases between. In DNA form, the CDR3 reads TGTGCCAGCAGTTTAGGAGGGGCCTTAGCCAAAAACATTCAGTACTTC. Protein product: CASSLGGALAKNIQYF. The full variable domain, completed using reference TRBV28 and TRBJ2-4, is DVKVTQSSRYLVKRTGEKVFLECVQDMDHENMFWYRQDPGLGLRLIYFSYDVKMKEKGDIPEGYSVSREKKERFSLILESASTNQTSMYLCASSLGGALAKNIQYFGAGTRLSVL.

This clonotype came up a few times. V is TRBV15 and J is TRBJ1-4, with 9 nucleotides matching TRBD1. The CDR3 runs 14 residues. J was trimmed by 7 bases and V by 4 bases; bases with no gene match: 4. The germline V gene encodes CDR1 LNHNV and CDR2 YYDKDF (reference sequence). In nucleotides, the CDR3 is TGTGCCACCAGCACCGACAGGGGGACTGAAAAACTGTTTTTT. This codes for CATSTDRGTEKLFF.

This clonotype was observed a handful of times. J is TRBJ2-3 and V is TRBV9, with 11 bases that match TRBD2. After removal of 0 bases from V and 9 bases from J, the junction contained 9 bases not matched to a gene. The CDR3 extends over 16 amino acids. Germline CDR1 and CDR2: SGDLS and YYNGEE. Here the CDR3 reads CASSVGVAGGSATQYF. As DNA, the CDR3 is TGTGCCAGCAGCGTAGGAGTAGCGGGGGGGTCCGCCACGCAGTATTTT.

In this sample, this clonotype turned up many times. The genes are TRBV5-1 and TRBJ2-3; 13 bases are shared with TRBD2. V was pared by 3 bases and J by 3 bases, with 1 base of the junction left unmatched. Germline V CDR1 and CDR2: SGHRS, YFSETQ. The CDR3 is 15 residues long. The CDR3 nucleotides read TGCGCCAGCAGCTCACTAGCGGGGGGGACAGATACGCAGTATTTT. Its protein product is CASSSLAGGTDTQYF.

This clonotype was recorded many times. The rearrangement links TRBV4-1 to TRBJ2-7; tentative D call: TRBD1 (6 bases). Trimming took 2 bases from V and 6 from J, leaving 11 bases between them. Germline-derived CDR1 and CDR2 are MGHRA and YSYEKL. The CDR3 has 13 amino acids. This CDR3 reads CASSQNPGVEQYF. In DNA form, the CDR3 reads TGCGCCAGCAGCCAAAACCCAGGGGTCGAGCAGTACTTC.

This clonotype was counted only a few times. The chain is built from TRBV10-1 and TRBJ2-7; perhaps TRBD2 as D (5 bases). The CDR3 sequence is 12 residues long. Per the germline V gene, CDR1 is WNHNN and CDR2 is SYGVQD (reference sequence). The germline V and J ends were trimmed by 2 bases and 6 bases, with 8 bases remaining between them. CDR3 sequence (DNA): TGCGCCAGCAGTGAGAACGGGGTCGAGCAGTACTTC. Translated, it gives CASSENGVEQYF.

The V gene is TRBV7-6, the J gene TRBJ2-5; TRBD1 or TRBD2 may be the D gene (6 bases each). V dropped 2 bases and J dropped 1 base, with 20 bases sitting between them. The germline V gene encodes CDR1 SGHVS and CDR2 FNYEAQ. The CDR3 totals 18 residues. CDR3 protein: CASSLRGPSSVSQETQYF. The CDR3 DNA sequence: TGTGCCAGCAGCTTACGGGGGCCCTCCTCCGTCAGCCAAGAGACCCAGTACTTC.

This clonotype was detected a few times. The CDR3 nucleotides are TGTGCCAGCAGTTTCCGGGCTGAAGCTTTCTTT. Its translation: CASSFRAEAFF. This chain connects TRBV12-3 or TRBV12-4 to TRBJ1-1; D is undetermined. Trimming took off 3 bases at V and 6 bases at J, with 5 bases between the two ends. The CDR3 runs to 11 residues.

This sequence joins TRBV5-1 and TRBJ2-2; the D call may be TRBD1 or TRBD2 (7 bases each). Between the trimmed V and J ends, which lost 4 bases and 5 bases, there was a span of 21 bases. The length of the CDR3 is 17 residues. From germline, CDR1 is SGHRS and CDR2 YFSETQ. The CDR3 reads CASSPTYGRGLTGELFF. The DNA for the CDR3 is TGCGCCAGCAGCCCCACCTATGGGAGGGGGCTTACCGGGGAGCTGTTTTTT.

V is TRBV20-1 and J is TRBJ2-1, with TRBD2 matching 10 bases. The CDR3 is 15 residues long. Germline assignment: CDR1 DFQATT and CDR2 SNEGSKA (reference sequence). The ends lost 3 bases at V and 1 base at J; junction bases unmatched: 3. The DNA of the CDR3 is TGCAGTGCTAGTTTAGCGGGGGGTTCCTACAATGAGCAGTTCTTC. Its translation is CSASLAGGSYNEQFF.

V is TRBV12-3 or TRBV12-4 and J is TRBJ2-1, with unresolved D. Trimming shortened V by 7 bases and J by 0 bases, and 10 bases separated the two germline ends. The CDR3 extends over 14 amino acids. Written as DNA, the CDR3 is TGTGCCAGCACGACGGTTAGCTCCTACAATGAGCAGTTCTTC. Protein product: CASTTVSSYNEQFF.